This TCR beta chain was identified in a study of T-cell reconstitution after alpha-beta-depleted transplantation in children. Study-level findings and limits: After transplant, at about two months, alpha-beta T cells were reportedly derived from several hundred expanded graft clones. The study traced high day-60 TCRbeta diversity in some patients to surviving recipient T cells and thymic progenitors. It was newly produced T cells that mostly accounted for T-cell counts and diversity one year after transplant.

This clonotype was observed a handful of times. The antigen remains unidentified. Unique molecular identifiers were used in preparing the TCRbeta library. TCRdb reprocessed the PCR reads with MiXCR, giving one entry per CDR3 protein. This table holds fewer than 550,000 distinct CDR3 sequences, 10% to 12% found once. Per the germline V gene, CDR1 is SQVTM and CDR2 is ANQGSEA. This CDR3 has 16 amino acids. V gave up 1 base and J gave up 5 bases; unmatched junction bases: 10. The sample in question was PBMCs, mostly from graft donor cells, obtained 180 days after TCRalphabeta/CD19-depleted stem cell transplant. V and J are TRBV29-1 and TRBJ2-5, with TRBD2 matching 10 bases. The sequence came from a female patient aged 2-9 years who had a stem cell transplant for aplastic anemia, so the T cells may come from the graft donor. Here the CDR3 DNA reads TGCAGCGTTGAAGTGAGGGCTAGCGGGAGTGGGGAGACCCAGTACTTC. Its translation is CSVEVRASGSGETQYF. Full variable domain (remainder filled in from reference TRBV29-1 and TRBJ2-5): SAVISQKPSRDICQRGTSLTIQCQVDSQVTMMFWYRQQPGQSLTLIATANQGSEATYESGFVIDKFPISRPNLTFSTLTVSNMSPEDSSIYLCSVEVRASGSGETQYFGPGTRLLVL.